This entry lists 17 T cell receptor beta chains sequenced from one sample in a study of identical twins. From the 5' RACE reads, TCRdb called clonotypes with MiXCR, one entry per CDR3 protein. Here the sample spans 350,000 or so distinct CDR3 sequences, 12% being singletons. This sample also belongs to another study, concerning yellow fever vaccine responses in identical twins.

The sequenced material came from CD8+ T cells sorted from blood. These receptors were collected from a woman aged 18-30 years in good health.

The rearrangement links TRBV24-1 to TRBJ2-3; D ambiguous. This CDR3 has 14 residues. Germline V gene data show CDR1 as KGHDR and CDR2 as SFDVKD. Trimming took off 4 bases at V and 4 bases at J, with 11 bases between the two ends. The CDR3: CATSEGAFADTQYF. The CDR3 DNA reads TGTGCCACCAGTGAAGGAGCATTCGCAGATACGCAGTATTTT.

This clonotype was found many times. The genes are TRBV27 and TRBJ2-7; D is tentatively TRBD1 or TRBD2 (5 bases each). CDR1 and CDR2 from the germline V gene are MNHEY and SMNVEV (reference sequence). The V end was cut by 2 bases, the J end by 4 bases, with 18 bases between. This CDR3 has 16 residues. In DNA, the CDR3 is TGTGCCAGCAGTTTAACCGGTGGGGGTGCGGCATACGAGCAGTACTTC. It is translated as CASSLTGGGAAYEQYF.

This clonotype was found a few times. The V and J genes are TRBV6-5 and TRBJ2-7, with TRBD1 matching 7 bases. V was clipped by 4 bases and J by 4 bases; unmatched bases: 10. CDR3 length: 15 amino acids. Germline V gene lookup returns CDR1 MNHEY and CDR2 SVGAGI. In DNA, the CDR3 is TGTGCCAGCAGTTCCCGGACAGGAGAGGAATACGAGCAGTACTTC. Amino acids: CASSSRTGEEYEQYF.

This clonotype was seen only a few times. J is TRBJ2-5 and V is TRBV28; 10 bases fit TRBD2. The CDR3 consists of 16 residues. The germline CDR1 and CDR2 sequences are MDHEN and SYDVKM. J lost 5 bases, V lost 4 bases, and 10 bases had no gene match. The CDR3 DNA is TGTGCCAGCAGTTACACCACTAGCGGGGTCTTTGAGACCCAGTACTTC. This sequence encodes CASSYTTSGVFETQYF.

The gene calls are TRBV19 and TRBJ1-5; D perhaps matches TRBD1 (6 bases). Trimming cost V 5 bases and J 6 bases, with 17 bases left between them. The germline gives CDR1 LNHDA, CDR2 SQIVND (reference sequence). This CDR3 region has 15 residues. Here the CDR3 reads CASSLEGGDGQPQHF. The DNA of the CDR3 is TGTGCCAGTAGTCTGGAGGGGGGCGACGGTCAGCCCCAGCATTTT. Full variable domain (missing parts from reference TRBV19 and TRBJ1-5): DGGITQSPKYLFRKEGQNVTLSCEQNLNHDAMYWYRQDPGQGLRLIYYSQIVNDFQKGDIAEGYSVSREKKESFPLTVTSAQKNPTAFYLCASSLEGGDGQPQHFGDGTRLSIL.

The table lists this clonotype with many counts. The chain joins TRBV20-1 to TRBJ2-5; 10 bases are a match to TRBD1. The trim removed 6 bases at V and 5 bases at J, leaving 9 bases unmatched. In germline, CDR1 is DFQATT, CDR2 SNEGSKA (reference sequence). CDR3 length: 14 residues. The CDR3 sequence is CSAAGQGEWETQYF. The CDR3 DNA sequence: TGCAGTGCCGCCGGACAGGGGGAGTGGGAGACCCAGTACTTC.

This clonotype showed up just a few times. This sequence joins TRBV7-9 and TRBJ2-5; the D call may be TRBD1 or TRBD2 (5 bases each). V was cut by 5 bases and J by 3 bases, with 16 bases left in between. CDR3 size: 15 residues. Looked up from germline, CDR1 is SEHNR and CDR2 is FQNEAQ (reference sequence). CDR3 bases: TGTGCCAGCAGCCGGGACGACGTTATTAAAGAGACCCAGTACTTC. Translation: CASSRDDVIKETQYF.

This clonotype was seen ten or more times. This sequence joins TRBV5-1 and TRBJ1-2; 7 bases map to TRBD1. Germline assignment: CDR1 SGHRS and CDR2 YFSETQ. The CDR3 length is 16 residues. V was clipped by 4 bases and J by 8 bases; unmatched bases: 17. The chain's CDR3 is CASSPLGIKGAGGYTF. CDR3 DNA sequence: TGCGCCAGCAGCCCCCTCGGAATCAAGGGGGCGGGCGGCTACACCTTC.

The J gene is TRBJ1-1, the V gene TRBV5-1; the match to TRBD1 covers 7 bases. This CDR3 comprises 14 residues. CDR1 and CDR2 (germline): SGHRS, YFSETQ. V lost 4 bases, J lost 2 bases, and 5 bases stayed unmatched. Written as DNA, the CDR3 is TGCGCCAGCAGCGGCGGGACAGCAAACACTGAAGCTTTCTTT. It yields the protein CASSGGTANTEAFF.

Within the sample, this clonotype is medium-sized. The rearrangement links TRBV7-8 to TRBJ2-5; 12 positions agree with TRBD2. Germline V gives CDR1 SGHVS, CDR2 FQNEAQ. The ends lost 5 bases at V and 5 bases at J; junction bases unmatched: 6. The CDR3 has 15 residues. The CDR3 DNA reads as TGTGCCAGCAGCCCAACTAGCGGGGGGCGGGAGACCCAGTACTTC. Protein: CASSPTSGGRETQYF.

The rearrangement uses TRBV5-1 and TRBJ2-7; 8 positions match TRBD1. The CDR3 covers 15 residues. Germline trimming cut 4 bases from V and 4 bases from J; bases unmatched to any gene: 10. CDR1 and CDR2 (germline): SGHRS, YFSETQ. Here the CDR3 reads CASSLRTGLLYEQYF. The CDR3 nucleotides read TGCGCCAGCAGCCTCCGGACAGGGTTATTGTACGAGCAGTACTTC.

The chain joins TRBV29-1 to TRBJ2-3; perhaps D is TRBD1 or TRBD2 (5 bases each). Per germline, CDR1 SQVTM and CDR2 ANQGSEA. This CDR3 contains 10 residues. Deletions cut 7 bases from V and 7 bases from J, with 9 bases between. The CDR3 DNA reads as TGCAGCGCTGGGGGAAATACGCAGTATTTT. This sequence encodes CSAGGNTQYF.

Only a few counts were recorded for this clonotype. The chain uses TRBV20-1 and TRBJ2-7; 9 bases are shared with TRBD1. The germline V gene encodes CDR1 DFQATT and CDR2 SNEGSKA (reference sequence). Trimming at V came to 3 bases and at J to 5 bases, leaving 14 bases not matched to a gene. The CDR3 consists of 16 residues. CDR3 loop: CSASVQPGQGSNEQYF. In DNA form, the CDR3 reads TGCAGTGCTAGCGTACAACCGGGACAGGGTTCTAACGAGCAGTACTTC.

This clonotype was counted between two and nine times. V is TRBV20-1 and J is TRBJ2-1; TRBD2 aligns across 9 bases. CDR3 size: 16 residues. Germline V CDR1 and CDR2: DFQATT, SNEGSKA (reference sequence). Trimming took 0 bases from V and 3 from J; bases not matched to a gene: 6. Here the CDR3 reads CSARDSSGDNYNEQFF. DNA of the CDR3: TGCAGTGCTAGAGATTCTAGCGGGGACAACTACAATGAGCAGTTCTTC.

This clonotype was detected only a few times. The genes are TRBV7-8 and TRBJ1-1; 8 positions agree with TRBD1. This CDR3 region has 15 residues. The germline V gene has CDR1 SGHVS and CDR2 FQNEAQ. V lost 5 bases to trimming and J lost 0 bases; unmatched junction nucleotides: 5. In DNA form, the CDR3 reads TGTGCCAGCAGCGTCAGACAGGGGATGAACACTGAAGCTTTCTTT. It is translated as CASSVRQGMNTEAFF.

This clonotype was counted between two and nine times. J is TRBJ2-7 and V is TRBV29-1; no reliable D call. CDR1 and CDR2 from the germline V gene are SQVTM and ANQGSEA. This CDR3 contains 14 residues. V lost 2 bases, J lost 2 bases, and 13 bases lay in between. CDR3 residues: CSVESGAHPYEQYF. The CDR3 bases are TGCAGCGTTGAATCTGGCGCCCACCCCTACGAGCAGTACTTC.

This clonotype was recorded at least ten times. The chain combines TRBV5-1 with TRBJ2-7, with D possibly TRBD2 on 5 matching bases. The V and J ends lost 3 bases and 6 bases respectively, with 31 bases between them. The germline V gene encodes CDR1 SGHRS and CDR2 YFSETQ. The CDR3 spans 19 residues. The CDR3 here is CASSYLRVLEGIFNPEQYV. CDR3 DNA: TGCGCCAGCAGCTACCTGAGGGTGTTAGAGGGAATCTTCAACCCCGAGCAGTACGTC.